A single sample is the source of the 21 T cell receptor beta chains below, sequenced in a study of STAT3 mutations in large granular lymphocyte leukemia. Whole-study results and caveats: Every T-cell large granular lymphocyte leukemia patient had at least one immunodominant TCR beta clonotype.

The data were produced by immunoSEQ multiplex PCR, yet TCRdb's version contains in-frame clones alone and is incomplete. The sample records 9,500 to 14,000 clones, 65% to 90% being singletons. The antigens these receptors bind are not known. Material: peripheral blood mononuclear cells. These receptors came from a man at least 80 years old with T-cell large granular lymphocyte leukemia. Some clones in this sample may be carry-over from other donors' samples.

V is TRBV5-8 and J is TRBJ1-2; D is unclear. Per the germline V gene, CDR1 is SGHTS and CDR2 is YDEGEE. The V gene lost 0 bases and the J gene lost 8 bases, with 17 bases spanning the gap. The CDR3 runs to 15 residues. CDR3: CASSLAGQSQAGYTF. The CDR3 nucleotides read TGTGCCAGCAGCTTGGCTGGGCAGTCTCAGGCCGGCTACACCTTC.

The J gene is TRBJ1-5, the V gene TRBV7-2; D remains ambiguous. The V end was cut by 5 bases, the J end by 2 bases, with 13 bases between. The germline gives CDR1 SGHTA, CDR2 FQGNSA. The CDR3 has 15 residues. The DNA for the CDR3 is TGTGCCAGCAGCCTCGATCCGGACGGCAATCAGCCCCAGCATTTT. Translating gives CASSLDPDGNQPQHF.

This CDR3 is CASRWTGHNSPLHF. The CDR3 DNA reads TGTGCCAGCAGATGGACAGGGCACAATTCACCCCTCCACTTT. The chain joins TRBV6-1 to TRBJ1-6; 8 nucleotides match TRBD1. Germline-derived CDR1 and CDR2 are MNHNS and SASEGT. The CDR3 has 14 residues. J gave up 7 bases and V 6 bases, and 5 bases lay outside the gene matches.

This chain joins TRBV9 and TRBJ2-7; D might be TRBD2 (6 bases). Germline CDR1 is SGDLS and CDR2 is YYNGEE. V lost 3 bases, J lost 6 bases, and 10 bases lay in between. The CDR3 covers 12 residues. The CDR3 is CASSGGTTEQYF. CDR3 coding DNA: TGTGCCAGCAGCGGCGGGACGACCGAGCAGTACTTC.

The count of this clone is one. This CDR3 reads CASSPPQGAGNYGYTF. In DNA form, the CDR3 reads TGTGCCAGCAGTCCACCCCAGGGGGCGGGAAACTATGGCTACACCTTC. The rearrangement uses TRBV28 and TRBJ1-2; 8 nucleotides line up with TRBD1. The CDR3 runs to 16 residues. From germline, CDR1 is MDHEN and CDR2 SYDVKM. The V segment lost 5 bases and the J segment 2 bases; nucleotides outside the gene matches: 10.

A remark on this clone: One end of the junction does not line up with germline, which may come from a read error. For the CDR3, the DNA is TGCGCCAGCAGCCAAGTGAGGACAGGGCTCTACAATGAGCAGTTCTTC. It specifies CASSQVRTGLYNEQFF. This chain uses TRBV5-4 with TRBJ2-1; 8 positions match TRBD1. Germline V gene data show CDR1 as SGHNT and CDR2 as YYREEE (reference sequence). This CDR3 has 16 amino acids.

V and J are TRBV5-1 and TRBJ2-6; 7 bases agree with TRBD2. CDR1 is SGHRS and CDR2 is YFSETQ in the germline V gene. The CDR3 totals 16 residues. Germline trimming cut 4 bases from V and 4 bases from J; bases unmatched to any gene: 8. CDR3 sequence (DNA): TGCGCCAGCAGCCCGGGGAGGGCCTCAGGGGCCAACGTCCTGACTTTC. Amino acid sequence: CASSPGRASGANVLTF.

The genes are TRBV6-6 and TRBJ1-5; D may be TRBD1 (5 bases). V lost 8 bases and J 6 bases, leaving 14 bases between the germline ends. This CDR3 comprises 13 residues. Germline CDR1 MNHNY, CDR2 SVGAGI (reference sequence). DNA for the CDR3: TGTGCCAGCGGGGGAGTCGGTAGTCAGCCCCAGCATTTT. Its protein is CASGGVGSQPQHF.

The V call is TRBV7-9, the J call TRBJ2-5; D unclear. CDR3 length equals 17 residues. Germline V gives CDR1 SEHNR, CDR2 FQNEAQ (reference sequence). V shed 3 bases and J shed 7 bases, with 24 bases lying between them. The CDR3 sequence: CASSFPDNTAGIGTQYF. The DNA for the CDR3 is TGTGCCAGCAGCTTCCCCGACAATACAGCCGGAATCGGGACCCAGTACTTC.

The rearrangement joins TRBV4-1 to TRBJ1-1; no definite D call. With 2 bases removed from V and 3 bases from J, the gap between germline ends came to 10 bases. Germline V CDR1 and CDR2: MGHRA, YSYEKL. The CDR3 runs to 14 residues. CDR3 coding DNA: TGCGCCAGCAGCCAACTTGGCTGGGACACTGAAGCTTTCTTT. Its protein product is CASSQLGWDTEAFF.

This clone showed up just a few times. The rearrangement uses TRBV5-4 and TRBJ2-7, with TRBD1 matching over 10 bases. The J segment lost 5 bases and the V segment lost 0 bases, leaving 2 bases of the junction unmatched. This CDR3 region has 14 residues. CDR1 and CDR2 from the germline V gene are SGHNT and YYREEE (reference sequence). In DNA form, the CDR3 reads TGTGCCAGCAGCTTGGGGGACAGGGGCCACGAGCAGTACTTC. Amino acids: CASSLGDRGHEQYF.

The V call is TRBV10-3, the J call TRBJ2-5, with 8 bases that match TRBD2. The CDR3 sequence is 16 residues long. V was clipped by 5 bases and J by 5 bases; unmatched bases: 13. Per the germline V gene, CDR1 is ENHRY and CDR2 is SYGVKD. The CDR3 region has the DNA TGTGCCATCAGTCCCGGGACTAGAGCCGACGGGGAGACCCAGTACTTC. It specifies CAISPGTRADGETQYF.

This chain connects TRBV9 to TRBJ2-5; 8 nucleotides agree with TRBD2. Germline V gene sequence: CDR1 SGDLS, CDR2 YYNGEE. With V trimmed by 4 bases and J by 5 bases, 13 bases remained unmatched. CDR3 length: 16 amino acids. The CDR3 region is CASSTRVGGAGETQYF. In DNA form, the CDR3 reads TGTGCCAGCAGCACCCGTGTCGGGGGGGCGGGTGAGACCCAGTACTTC. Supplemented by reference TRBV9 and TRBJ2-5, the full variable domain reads DSGVTQTPKHLITATGQRVTLRCSPRSGDLSVYWYQQSLDQGLQFLIQYYNGEERAKGNILERFSAQQFPDLHSELNLSSLELGDSALYFCASSTRVGGAGETQYFGPGTRLLVL.

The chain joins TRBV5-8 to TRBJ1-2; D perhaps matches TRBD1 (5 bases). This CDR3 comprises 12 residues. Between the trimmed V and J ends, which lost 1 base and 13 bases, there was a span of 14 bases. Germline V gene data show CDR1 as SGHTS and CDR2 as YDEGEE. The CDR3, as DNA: TGTGCCAGCAGCTTGCCCGCGTGGGGGGTCACCTTC. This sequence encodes CASSLPAWGVTF.

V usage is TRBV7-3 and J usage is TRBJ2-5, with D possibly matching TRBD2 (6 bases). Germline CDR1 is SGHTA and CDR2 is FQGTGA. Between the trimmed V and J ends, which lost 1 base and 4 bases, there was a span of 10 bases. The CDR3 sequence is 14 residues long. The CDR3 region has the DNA TGTGCCAGCAGCTTAAAGGGAGGCGGAGAGACCCAGTACTTC. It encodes CASSLKGGGETQYF.

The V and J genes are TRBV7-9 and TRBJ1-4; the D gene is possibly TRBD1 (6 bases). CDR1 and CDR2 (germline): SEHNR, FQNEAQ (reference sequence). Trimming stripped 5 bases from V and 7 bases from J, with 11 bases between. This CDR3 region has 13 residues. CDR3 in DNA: TGTGCCAGCAGCAAAGGACAGCTTGAAAAACTGTTTTTT. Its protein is CASSKGQLEKLFF. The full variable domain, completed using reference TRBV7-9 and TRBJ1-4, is DTGVSQNPRHKITKRGQNVTFRCDPISEHNRLYWYRQTLGQGPEFLTYFQNEAQLEKSRLLSDRFSAERPKGSFSTLEIQRTEQGDSAMYLCASSKGQLEKLFFGSGTQLSVL.

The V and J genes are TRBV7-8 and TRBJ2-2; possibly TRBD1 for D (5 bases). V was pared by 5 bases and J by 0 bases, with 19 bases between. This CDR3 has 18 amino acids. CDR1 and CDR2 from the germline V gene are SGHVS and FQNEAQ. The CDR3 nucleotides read TGTGCCAGCAGCCGAGACAGTTTACCTAACGCGAACACCGGGGAGCTGTTTTTT. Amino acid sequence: CASSRDSLPNANTGELFF. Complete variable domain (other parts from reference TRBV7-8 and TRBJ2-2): GAGVSQSPRYKVAKRGQDVALRCDPISGHVSLFWYQQALGQGPEFLTYFQNEAQLDKSGLPSDRFFAERPEGSVSTLKIQRTQQEDSAVYLCASSRDSLPNANTGELFFGEGSRLTVL.

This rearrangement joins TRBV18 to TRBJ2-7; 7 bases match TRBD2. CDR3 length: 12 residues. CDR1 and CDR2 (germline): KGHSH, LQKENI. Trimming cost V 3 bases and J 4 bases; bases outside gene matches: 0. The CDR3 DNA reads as TGTGCCAGCTCACCCGGGGGGTACGAGCAGTACTTC. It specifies CASSPGGYEQYF.

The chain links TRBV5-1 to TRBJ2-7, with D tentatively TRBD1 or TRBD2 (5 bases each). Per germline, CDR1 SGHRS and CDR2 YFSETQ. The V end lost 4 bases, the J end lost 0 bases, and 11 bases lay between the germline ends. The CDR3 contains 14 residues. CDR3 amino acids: CASSTGTDSYEQYF. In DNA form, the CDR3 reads TGCGCCAGCAGCACCGGGACGGACTCCTACGAGCAGTACTTC.

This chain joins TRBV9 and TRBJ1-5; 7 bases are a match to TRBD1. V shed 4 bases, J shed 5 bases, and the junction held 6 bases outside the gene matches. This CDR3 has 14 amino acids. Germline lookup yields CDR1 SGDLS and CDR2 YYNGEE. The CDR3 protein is CASSIRTGHQPQHF. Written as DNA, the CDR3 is TGTGCCAGCAGCATTAGGACAGGACATCAGCCCCAGCATTTT.

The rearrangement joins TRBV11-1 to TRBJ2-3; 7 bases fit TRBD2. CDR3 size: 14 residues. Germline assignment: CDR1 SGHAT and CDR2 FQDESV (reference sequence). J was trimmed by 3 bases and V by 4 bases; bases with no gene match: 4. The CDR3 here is CASSSRLATDTQYF. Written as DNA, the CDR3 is TGTGCCAGCAGCTCCAGACTAGCAACAGATACGCAGTATTTT. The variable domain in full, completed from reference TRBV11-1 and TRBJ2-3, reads EAEVAQSPRYKITEKSQAVAFWCDPISGHATLYWYRQILGQGPELLVQFQDESVVDDSQLPKDRFSAERLKGVDSTLKIQPAELGDSAMYLCASSSRLATDTQYFGPGTRLTVL.